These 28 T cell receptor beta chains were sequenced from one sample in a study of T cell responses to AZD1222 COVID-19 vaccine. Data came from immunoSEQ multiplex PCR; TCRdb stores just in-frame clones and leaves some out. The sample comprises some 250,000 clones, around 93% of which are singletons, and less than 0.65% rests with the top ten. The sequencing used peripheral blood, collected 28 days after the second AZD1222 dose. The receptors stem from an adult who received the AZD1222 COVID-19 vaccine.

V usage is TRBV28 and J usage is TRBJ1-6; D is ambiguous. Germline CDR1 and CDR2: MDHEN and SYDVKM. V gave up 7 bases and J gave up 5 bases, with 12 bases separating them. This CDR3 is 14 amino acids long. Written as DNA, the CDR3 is TGTGCCAGCAAAGGGCCGCAGGATAATTCACCCCTCCACTTT. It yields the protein CASKGPQDNSPLHF.

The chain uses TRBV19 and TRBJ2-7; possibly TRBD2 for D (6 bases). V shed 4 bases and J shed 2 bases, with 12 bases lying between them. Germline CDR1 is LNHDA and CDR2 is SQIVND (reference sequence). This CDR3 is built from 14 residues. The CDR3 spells CASSKAGPPYEQYF. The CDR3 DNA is TGTGCCAGTAGTAAGGCGGGACCCCCCTACGAGCAGTACTTC. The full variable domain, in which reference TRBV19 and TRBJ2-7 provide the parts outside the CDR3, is DGGITQSPKYLFRKEGQNVTLSCEQNLNHDAMYWYRQDPGQGLRLIYYSQIVNDFQKGDIAEGYSVSREKKESFPLTVTSAQKNPTAFYLCASSKAGPPYEQYFGPGTRLTVT.

The CDR3 region is CASRPPSTGEQYF. CDR3 in DNA: TGTGCCAGTAGACCCCCCTCTACGGGGGAGCAGTACTTC. This chain joins TRBV19 and TRBJ2-7, with D tentatively TRBD2 (5 bases). The CDR3 is made up of 13 amino acids. V lost 6 bases to trimming and J lost 7 bases, with 16 bases between them. Germline V gives CDR1 LNHDA, CDR2 SQIVND (reference sequence). The variable domain in full, completed from reference TRBV19 and TRBJ2-7, reads DGGITQSPKYLFRKEGQNVTLSCEQNLNHDAMYWYRQDPGQGLRLIYYSQIVNDFQKGDIAEGYSVSREKKESFPLTVTSAQKNPTAFYLCASRPPSTGEQYFGPGTRLTVT.

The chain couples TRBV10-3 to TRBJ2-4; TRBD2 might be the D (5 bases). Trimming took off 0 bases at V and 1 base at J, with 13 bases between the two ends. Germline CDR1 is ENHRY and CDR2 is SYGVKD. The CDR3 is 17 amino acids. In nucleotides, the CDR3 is TGTGCCATCAGTGAGTCGTTAGCGACCCAGGCCAAAAACATTCAGTACTTC. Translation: CAISESLATQAKNIQYF.

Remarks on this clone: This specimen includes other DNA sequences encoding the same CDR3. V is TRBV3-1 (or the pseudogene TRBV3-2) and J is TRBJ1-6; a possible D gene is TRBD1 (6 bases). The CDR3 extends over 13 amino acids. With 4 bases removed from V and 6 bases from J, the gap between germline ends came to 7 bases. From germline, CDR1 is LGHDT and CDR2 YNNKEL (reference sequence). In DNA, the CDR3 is TGTGCCAGCAGCCCGGACAGTAATTCACCCCTCCACTTT. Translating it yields CASSPDSNSPLHF.

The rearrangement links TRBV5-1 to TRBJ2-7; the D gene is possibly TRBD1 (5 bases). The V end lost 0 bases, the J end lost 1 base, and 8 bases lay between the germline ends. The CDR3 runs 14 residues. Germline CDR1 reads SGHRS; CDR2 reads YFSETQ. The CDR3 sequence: CASSLVRQSYEQYF. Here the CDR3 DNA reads TGCGCCAGCAGCTTGGTCCGACAGTCCTACGAGCAGTACTTC.

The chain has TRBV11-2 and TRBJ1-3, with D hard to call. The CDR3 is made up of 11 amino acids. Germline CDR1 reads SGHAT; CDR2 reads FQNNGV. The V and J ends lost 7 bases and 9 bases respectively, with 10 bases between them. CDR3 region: CASNSLSTIYF. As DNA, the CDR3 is TGTGCCAGCAACAGCCTTAGCACCATATATTTT.

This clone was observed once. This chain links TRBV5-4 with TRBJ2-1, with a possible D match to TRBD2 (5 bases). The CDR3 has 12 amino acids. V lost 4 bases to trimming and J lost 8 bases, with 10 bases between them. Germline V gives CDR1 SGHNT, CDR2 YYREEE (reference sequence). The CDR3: CASSPLGYEQFF. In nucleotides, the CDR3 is TGTGCCAGCAGCCCACTAGGCTATGAGCAGTTCTTC.

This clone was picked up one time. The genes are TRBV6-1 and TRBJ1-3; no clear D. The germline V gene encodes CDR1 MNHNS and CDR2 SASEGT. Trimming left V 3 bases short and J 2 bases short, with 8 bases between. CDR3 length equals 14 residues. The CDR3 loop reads CASSEAPAGNTIYF. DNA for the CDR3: TGTGCCAGCAGTGAGGCGCCGGCTGGAAACACCATATATTTT.

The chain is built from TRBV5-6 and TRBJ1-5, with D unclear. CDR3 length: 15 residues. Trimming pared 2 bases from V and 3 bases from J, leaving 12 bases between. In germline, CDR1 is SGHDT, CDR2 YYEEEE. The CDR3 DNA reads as TGTGCCAGCAGCTTTCGGCCGTGGGCCAATCAGCCCCAGCATTTT. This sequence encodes CASSFRPWANQPQHF.

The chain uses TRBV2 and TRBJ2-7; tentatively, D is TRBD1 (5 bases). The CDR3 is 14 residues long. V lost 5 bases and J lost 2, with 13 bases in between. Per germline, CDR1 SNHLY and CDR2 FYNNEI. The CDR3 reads CASSQGVPTYEQYF. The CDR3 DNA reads TGTGCCAGCAGTCAAGGGGTCCCGACCTACGAGCAGTACTTC.

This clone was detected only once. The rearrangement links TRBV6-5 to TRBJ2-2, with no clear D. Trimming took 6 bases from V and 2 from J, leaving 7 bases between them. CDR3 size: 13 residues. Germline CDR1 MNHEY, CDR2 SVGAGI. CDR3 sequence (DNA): TGTGCCAGCAGCCGAGATAACACCGGGGAGCTGTTTTTT. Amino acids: CASSRDNTGELFF.

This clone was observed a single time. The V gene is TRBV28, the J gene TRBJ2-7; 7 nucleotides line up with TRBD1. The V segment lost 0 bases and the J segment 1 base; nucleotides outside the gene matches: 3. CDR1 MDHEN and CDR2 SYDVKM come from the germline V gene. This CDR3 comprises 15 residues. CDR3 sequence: CASSLWGQPSYEQYF. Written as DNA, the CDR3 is TGTGCCAGCAGTTTATGGGGACAGCCGTCCTACGAGCAGTACTTC.

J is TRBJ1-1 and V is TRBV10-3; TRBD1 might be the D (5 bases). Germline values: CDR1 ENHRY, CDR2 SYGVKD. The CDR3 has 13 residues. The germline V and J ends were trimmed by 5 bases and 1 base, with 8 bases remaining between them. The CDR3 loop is CAISFGQNTEAFF. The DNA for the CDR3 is TGTGCCATCAGTTTCGGACAGAACACTGAAGCTTTCTTT.

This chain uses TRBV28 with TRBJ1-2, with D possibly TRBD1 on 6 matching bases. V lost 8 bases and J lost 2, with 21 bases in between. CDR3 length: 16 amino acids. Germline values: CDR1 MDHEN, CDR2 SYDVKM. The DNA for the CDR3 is TGTGCCAGCTCCCCCACCGGGGGGCGGCGGAACTATGGCTACACCTTC. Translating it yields CASSPTGGRRNYGYTF.

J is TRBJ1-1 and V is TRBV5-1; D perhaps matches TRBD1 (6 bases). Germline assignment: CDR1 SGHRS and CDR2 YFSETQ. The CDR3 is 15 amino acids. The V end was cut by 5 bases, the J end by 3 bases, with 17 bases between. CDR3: CASSQGGRGDTEAFF. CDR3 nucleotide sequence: TGCGCCAGCAGTCAGGGAGGAAGGGGGGACACTGAAGCTTTCTTT.

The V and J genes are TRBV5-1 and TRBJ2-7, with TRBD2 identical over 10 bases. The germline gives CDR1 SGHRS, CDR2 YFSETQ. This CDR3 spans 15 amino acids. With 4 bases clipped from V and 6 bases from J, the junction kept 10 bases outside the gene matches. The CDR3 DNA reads TGCGCCAGCAGCCCGGCAGCGGGAGGGCGACGCGAGCAGTACTTC. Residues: CASSPAAGGRREQYF.

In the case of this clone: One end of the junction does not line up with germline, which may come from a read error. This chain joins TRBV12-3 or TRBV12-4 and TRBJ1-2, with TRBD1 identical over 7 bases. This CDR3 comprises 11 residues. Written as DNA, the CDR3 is TGTGCCAGCAGTCAGGGGGGCTTGGACCACTTC. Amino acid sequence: CASSQGGLDHF.

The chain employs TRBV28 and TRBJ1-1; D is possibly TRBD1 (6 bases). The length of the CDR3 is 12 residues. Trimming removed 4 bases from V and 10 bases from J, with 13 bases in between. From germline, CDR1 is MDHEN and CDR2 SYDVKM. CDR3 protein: CASSSQGTGAFF. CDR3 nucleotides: TGTGCCAGCAGTTCCCAGGGGACGGGAGCTTTCTTT.

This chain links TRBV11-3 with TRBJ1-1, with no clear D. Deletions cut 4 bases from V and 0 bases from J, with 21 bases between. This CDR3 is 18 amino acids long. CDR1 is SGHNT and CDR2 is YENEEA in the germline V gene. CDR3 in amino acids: CASSSWTVRTPMNTEAFF. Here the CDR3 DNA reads TGTGCCAGCAGCTCCTGGACGGTCCGGACCCCCATGAACACTGAAGCTTTCTTT.

The CDR3 protein is CAISPAGQGNTIYF. CDR3 nucleotide sequence: TGTGCCATCAGTCCCGCGGGACAGGGAAACACCATATATTTT. The chain joins TRBV10-3 to TRBJ1-3, with 7 nucleotides matching TRBD1. After removal of 5 bases from V and 4 bases from J, the junction contained 5 bases not matched to a gene. This CDR3 region has 14 residues. From germline, CDR1 is ENHRY and CDR2 SYGVKD.

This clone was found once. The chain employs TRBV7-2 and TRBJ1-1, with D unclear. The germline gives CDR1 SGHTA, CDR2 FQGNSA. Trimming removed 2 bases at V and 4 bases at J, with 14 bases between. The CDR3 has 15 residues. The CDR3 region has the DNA TGTGCCAGCAGCTTACTCCCCGGGCCGGGCACTGAAGCTTTCTTT. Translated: CASSLLPGPGTEAFF.

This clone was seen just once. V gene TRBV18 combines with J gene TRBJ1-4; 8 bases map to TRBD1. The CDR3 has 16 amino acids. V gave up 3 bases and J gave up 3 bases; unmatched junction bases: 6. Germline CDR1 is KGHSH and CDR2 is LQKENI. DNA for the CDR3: TGTGCCAGCTCACCGGACAGGGTTGGAGCTAATGAAAAACTGTTTTTT. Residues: CASSPDRVGANEKLFF.

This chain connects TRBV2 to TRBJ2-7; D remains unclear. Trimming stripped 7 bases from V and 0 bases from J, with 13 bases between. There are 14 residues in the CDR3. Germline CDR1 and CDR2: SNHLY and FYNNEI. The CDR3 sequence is CASTDASRSYEQYF. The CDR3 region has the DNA TGTGCCAGCACCGATGCCTCCCGCTCCTACGAGCAGTACTTC. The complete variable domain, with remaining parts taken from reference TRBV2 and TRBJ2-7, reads EPEVTQTPSHQVTQMGQEVILRCVPISNHLYFYWYRQILGQKVEFLVSFYNNEISEKSEIFDDQFSVERPDGSNFTLKIRSTKLEDSAMYFCASTDASRSYEQYFGPGTRLTVT.

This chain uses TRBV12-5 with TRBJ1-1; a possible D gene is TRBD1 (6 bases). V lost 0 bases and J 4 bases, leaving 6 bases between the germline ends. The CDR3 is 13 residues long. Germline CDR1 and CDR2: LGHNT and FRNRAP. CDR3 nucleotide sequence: TGTGCTAGTGGTTTGGTAGGGGGCACTGAAGCTTTCTTT. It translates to CASGLVGGTEAFF.

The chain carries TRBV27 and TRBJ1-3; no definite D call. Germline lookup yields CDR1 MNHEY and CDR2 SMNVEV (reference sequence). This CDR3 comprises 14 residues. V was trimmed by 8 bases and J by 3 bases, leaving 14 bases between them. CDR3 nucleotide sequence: TGTGCCAGCTCAGCGGCCGCTGGTGGAAACACCATATATTTT. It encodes CASSAAAGGNTIYF.

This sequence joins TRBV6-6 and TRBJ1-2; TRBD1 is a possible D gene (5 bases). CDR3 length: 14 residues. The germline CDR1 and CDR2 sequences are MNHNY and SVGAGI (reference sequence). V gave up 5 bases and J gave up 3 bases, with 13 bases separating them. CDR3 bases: TGTGCCAGCAGTCCGGTCCGAGGGGACTATGGCTACACCTTC. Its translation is CASSPVRGDYGYTF.

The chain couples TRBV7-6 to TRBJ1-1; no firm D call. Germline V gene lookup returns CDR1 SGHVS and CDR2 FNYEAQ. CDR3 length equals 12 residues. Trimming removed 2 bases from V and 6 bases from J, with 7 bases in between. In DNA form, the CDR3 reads TGTGCCAGCAGCTTACGCCACTCTGAAGCTTTCTTT. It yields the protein CASSLRHSEAFF.